Below, 22 T cell receptor beta chains from the same sample are listed, as sequenced in a study of identical twins (dated by TCRdb to about 2016). Receptor libraries were prepared by 5' RACE. TCRdb names Illumina HiSeq 2000 as the instrument used. TCRdb reworked the public reads: Q25 trimming with fastp, MiXCR clone assembly, productive beta chains retained. For every CDR3 protein sequence, its rows merge into one entry that carries the most common genes and DNA. This sample lists approximately 590,000 distinct CDR3 sequences; around 9.6% were detected once. The ten largest account for roughly 3% of the sample. This sample also appeared in a second study, on yellow fever vaccine responses in identical twins.

Sequencing used PBMCs. The receptors were sampled from a woman aged 18-30 years in good health.

The gene calls are TRBV28 and TRBJ2-3, with 12 bases matching TRBD1. The V gene end was trimmed by 6 bases and the J gene end by 4 bases; junction bases not matched to a gene: 5. The CDR3 has 15 residues. Germline CDR1 MDHEN, CDR2 SYDVKM. The CDR3 spells CASRSGTGGADTQYF. The CDR3 bases are TGTGCCAGCAGATCCGGGACAGGGGGCGCAGATACGCAGTATTTT.

V usage is TRBV20-1 and J usage is TRBJ1-2, with 7 bases lining up with TRBD1. Germline V gene sequence: CDR1 DFQATT, CDR2 SNEGSKA (reference sequence). This CDR3 has 13 amino acids. The DNA for the CDR3 is TGCAGCTTTCCCCGGGACAGCACCTATGGCTACACCTTC. Its translation is CSFPRDSTYGYTF.

The table lists this clonotype with many counts. The chain is built from TRBV20-1 and TRBJ2-1; tentatively, D is TRBD1 (6 bases). The germline gives CDR1 DFQATT, CDR2 SNEGSKA (reference sequence). The CDR3 totals 16 residues. The ends were cut back, 0 bases at V and 0 bases at J, with 12 bases in the middle. CDR3 in DNA: TGCAGTGCTAGAGATCCTAGGGGGAGCTCCTACAATGAGCAGTTCTTC. Its translation: CSARDPRGSSYNEQFF.

The chain couples TRBV20-1 to TRBJ2-7, with 7 bases lining up with TRBD2. V lost 3 bases, J lost 5 bases, and 10 bases stayed unmatched. This CDR3 is built from 14 residues. Germline-derived CDR1 and CDR2 are DFQATT and SNEGSKA (reference sequence). Here the CDR3 DNA reads TGCAGTGCTAGGGTGACGGGAGGTAGGAACGAGCAGTACTTC. It specifies CSARVTGGRNEQYF.

This clonotype was seen a handful of times. The chain links TRBV18 to TRBJ1-4; 7 bases agree with TRBD1. The CDR3 loop spans 17 amino acids. The ends lost 4 bases at V and 5 bases at J; junction bases unmatched: 13. From germline, CDR1 is KGHSH and CDR2 LQKENI. The CDR3 nucleotides read TGTGCCAGCTCACTTTTTGCGGATGGGACAGCGAATGAAAAACTGTTTTTT. As protein: CASSLFADGTANEKLFF.

This clonotype was counted a few times. The rearrangement joins TRBV28 to TRBJ1-6; a weak D match, TRBD1 (5 bases). Trimming pared 5 bases from V and 6 bases from J, leaving 17 bases between. CDR3 length: 16 amino acids. From germline, CDR1 is MDHEN and CDR2 SYDVKM. As DNA, the CDR3 is TGTGCCAGCAGTCTGGCCAGGGTTCCCTTTAATTCACCCCTCCACTTT. Protein sequence: CASSLARVPFNSPLHF.

This clonotype was counted at least ten times. The rearrangement links TRBV20-1 to TRBJ1-1; TRBD1 matches 9 bases. Trimming at V came to 0 bases and at J to 5 bases, leaving 7 bases not matched to a gene. This CDR3 has 15 amino acids. Looked up from germline, CDR1 is DFQATT and CDR2 is SNEGSKA (reference sequence). The CDR3 protein is CSARDWGTGWTEAFF. DNA of the CDR3: TGCAGTGCTAGAGATTGGGGGACAGGGTGGACTGAAGCTTTCTTT.

This clonotype was seen a few times. This chain links TRBV5-1 with TRBJ2-5; weak D call: TRBD2 (6 bases). The CDR3 consists of 15 residues. Germline CDR1 SGHRS, CDR2 YFSETQ. V lost 0 bases and J 2 bases, leaving 11 bases between the germline ends. The CDR3 region is CASSLDLGLQETQYF. DNA for the CDR3: TGCGCCAGCAGCTTGGATCTAGGACTACAAGAGACCCAGTACTTC.

The rearrangement links TRBV6-5 to TRBJ2-5; D might be TRBD2 (7 bases). This CDR3 comprises 15 residues. Germline CDR1 reads MNHEY; CDR2 reads SVGAGI. With 0 bases removed from V and 5 bases from J, the gap between germline ends came to 13 bases. This CDR3 reads CASSYSGGAEETQYF. CDR3 coding DNA: TGTGCCAGCAGTTACTCGGGGGGGGCTGAGGAGACCCAGTACTTC.

At least ten counts were recorded for this clonotype. The V gene is TRBV11-1, the J gene TRBJ2-3; 12 bases fit TRBD2. The V segment lost 5 bases and the J segment 5 bases; nucleotides outside the gene matches: 11. The germline gives CDR1 SGHAT, CDR2 FQDESV (reference sequence). The CDR3 totals 17 residues. CDR3 sequence reads: CASSRLAGVDEVDTQYF. The CDR3 DNA reads TGTGCCAGCAGCCGACTAGCGGGAGTGGATGAAGTAGATACGCAGTATTTT. Supplemented by reference TRBV11-1 and TRBJ2-3, the full variable domain reads EAEVAQSPRYKITEKSQAVAFWCDPISGHATLYWYRQILGQGPELLVQFQDESVVDDSQLPKDRFSAERLKGVDSTLKIQPAELGDSAMYLCASSRLAGVDEVDTQYFGPGTRLTVL.

This clonotype was observed a few times. The chain has TRBV9 and TRBJ2-4; TRBD2 is a possible D gene (6 bases). This CDR3 is built from 17 residues. Germline-derived CDR1 and CDR2 are SGDLS and YYNGEE. Trimming pared 3 bases from V and 0 bases from J, leaving 16 bases between. DNA for the CDR3: TGTGCCAGCAGCGCCACCGGGGGAGCGGGAGCCAAAAACATTCAGTACTTC. Its translation is CASSATGGAGAKNIQYF.

This clonotype was counted many times. V gene TRBV5-1 combines with J gene TRBJ1-1; the D is unclear. The CDR3 contains 14 residues. The germline V gene has CDR1 SGHRS and CDR2 YFSETQ. Trimming took 0 bases from V and 6 from J, leaving 12 bases between them. DNA for the CDR3: TGCGCCAGCAGCTTGGACTCAGTAGGACCTGAAGCTTTCTTT. Amino acids: CASSLDSVGPEAFF.

This clonotype has a count of ten or more. The chain carries TRBV6-2 or TRBV6-3 and TRBJ2-5, with D unresolved. The germline CDR1 and CDR2 sequences are MNHEY and SVGEGT. This CDR3 contains 14 residues. Trimming cost V 5 bases and J 2 bases, with 12 bases left between them. In nucleotides, the CDR3 is TGTGCCAGCAGTCCCGTCGAGGTTCAAGAGACCCAGTACTTC. This gives the protein CASSPVEVQETQYF.

The sample holds many counts of this clonotype. The V call is TRBV24-1, the J call TRBJ2-3, with TRBD2 identical over 8 bases. CDR1 KGHDR and CDR2 SFDVKD come from the germline V gene. The CDR3 runs to 15 residues. V dropped 3 bases and J dropped 2; count of bases not matched to a gene: 3. The CDR3 reads CATSDPSGYTDTQYF. As DNA, the CDR3 is TGTGCCACCAGTGATCCTAGCGGGTACACAGATACGCAGTATTTT.

The chain has TRBV4-2 and TRBJ1-3, with D perhaps TRBD1 (5 bases). Per the germline V gene, CDR1 is LGHNA and CDR2 is YNFKEQ. CDR3 length: 13 amino acids. The V end lost 8 bases, the J end lost 4 bases, and 12 bases lay between the germline ends. CDR3 nucleotides: TGTGCCAGCGGGGGGTCTTTGGGAAACACCATATATTTT. Translated: CASGGSLGNTIYF.

This clonotype appeared many times. The gene calls are TRBV20-1 and TRBJ1-1; no definite D call. This CDR3 comprises 14 residues. With 2 bases removed from V and 0 bases from J, the gap between germline ends came to 10 bases. Germline V gene data show CDR1 as DFQATT and CDR2 as SNEGSKA (reference sequence). DNA of the CDR3: TGCAGTGCTAGATATGCGGGGTTGAACACTGAAGCTTTCTTT. Translated: CSARYAGLNTEAFF.

This clonotype was counted between two and nine times. The chain recombines TRBV29-1 with TRBJ2-1, with 13 bases that match TRBD2. Germline assignment: CDR1 SQVTM and CDR2 ANQGSEA. V gave up 4 bases and J gave up 6 bases; unmatched junction bases: 3. The CDR3 consists of 14 residues. CDR3 nucleotides: TGCAGCGTTGCACTAGCGGGAGGGCCCAATGAGCAGTTCTTC. It codes for CSVALAGGPNEQFF.

This chain connects TRBV27 to TRBJ1-1, with D maybe TRBD1 (5 bases). Germline V gene lookup returns CDR1 MNHEY and CDR2 SMNVEV (reference sequence). There are 14 residues in the CDR3. V was trimmed by 5 bases and J by 4 bases, leaving 14 bases between them. CDR3: CASSPGLGGTEAFF. The CDR3 region has the DNA TGTGCCAGCAGTCCGGGACTGGGAGGCACTGAAGCTTTCTTT.

The chain uses TRBV10-3 and TRBJ2-1, with 9 nucleotides matching TRBD1. With V trimmed by 5 bases and J by 4 bases, 9 bases remained unmatched. Germline CDR1 and CDR2: ENHRY and SYGVKD. The CDR3 extends over 16 amino acids. The CDR3 region has the DNA TGTGCCATCAGTAGCGGGACAGGGACCGCATACAATGAGCAGTTCTTC. This translates into CAISSGTGTAYNEQFF.

This clonotype was observed at least ten times. The chain links TRBV4-3 to TRBJ2-7, with D unresolved. Germline V gives CDR1 LGHNA, CDR2 YSLEER. Trimming took off 1 base at V and 5 bases at J, with 9 bases between the two ends. CDR3 size: 13 residues. CDR3 loop: CASSQVVGNEQYF. The CDR3 nucleotides read TGCGCCAGCAGCCAAGTCGTCGGCAACGAGCAGTACTTC.

This clonotype appeared many times. In nucleotides, the CDR3 is TGTGCCAGCAGCCCGACAACCCGGCGGATCAATGAGCAGTTCTTC. It encodes CASSPTTRRINEQFF. The rearrangement joins TRBV3-1 to TRBJ2-1; D is unresolved. The CDR3 loop spans 15 amino acids. Germline lookup yields CDR1 LGHDT and CDR2 YNNKEL (reference sequence). V lost 4 bases and J lost 6, with 16 bases in between.

The chain joins TRBV5-6 to TRBJ2-7; 10 positions agree with TRBD2. CDR3 length: 15 residues. V gave up 3 bases and J gave up 2 bases; unmatched junction bases: 5. The germline CDR1 and CDR2 sequences are SGHDT and YYEEEE. The CDR3 sequence is CASSYLAGATYEQYF. DNA of the CDR3: TGTGCCAGCAGCTACCTAGCGGGGGCGACCTACGAGCAGTACTTC.